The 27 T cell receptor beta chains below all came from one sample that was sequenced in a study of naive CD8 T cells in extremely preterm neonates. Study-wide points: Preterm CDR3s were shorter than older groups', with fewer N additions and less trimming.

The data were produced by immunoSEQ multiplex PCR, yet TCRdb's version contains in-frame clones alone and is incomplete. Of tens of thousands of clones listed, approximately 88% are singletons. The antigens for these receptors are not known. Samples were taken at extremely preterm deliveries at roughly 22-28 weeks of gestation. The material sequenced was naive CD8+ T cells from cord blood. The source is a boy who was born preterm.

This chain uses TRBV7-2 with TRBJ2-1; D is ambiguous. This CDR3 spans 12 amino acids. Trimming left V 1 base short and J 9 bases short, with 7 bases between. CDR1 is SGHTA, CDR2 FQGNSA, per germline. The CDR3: CASSLGTVEQFF. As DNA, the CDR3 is TGTGCCAGCAGCTTAGGGACGGTTGAGCAGTTCTTC.

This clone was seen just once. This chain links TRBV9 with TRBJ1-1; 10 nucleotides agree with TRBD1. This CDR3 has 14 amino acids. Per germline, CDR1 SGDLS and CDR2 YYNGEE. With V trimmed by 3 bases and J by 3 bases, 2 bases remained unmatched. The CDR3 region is CASSETGGDTEAFF. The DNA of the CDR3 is TGTGCCAGCAGCGAGACAGGGGGCGACACTGAAGCTTTCTTT. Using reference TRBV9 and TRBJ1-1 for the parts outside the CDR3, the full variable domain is DSGVTQTPKHLITATGQRVTLRCSPRSGDLSVYWYQQSLDQGLQFLIQYYNGEERAKGNILERFSAQQFPDLHSELNLSSLELGDSALYFCASSETGGDTEAFFGQGTRLTVV.

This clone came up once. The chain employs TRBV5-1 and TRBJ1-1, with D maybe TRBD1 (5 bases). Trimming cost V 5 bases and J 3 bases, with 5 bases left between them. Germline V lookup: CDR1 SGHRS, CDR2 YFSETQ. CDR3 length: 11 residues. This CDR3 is CASRGHTEAFF. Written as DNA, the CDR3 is TGCGCCAGCAGGGGGCACACTGAAGCTTTCTTT.

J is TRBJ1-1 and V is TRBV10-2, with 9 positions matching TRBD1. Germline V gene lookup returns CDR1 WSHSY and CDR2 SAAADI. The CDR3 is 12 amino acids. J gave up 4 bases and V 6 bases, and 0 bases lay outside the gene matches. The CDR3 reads CASRTGGTEAFF. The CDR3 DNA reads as TGCGCCAGCAGGACAGGGGGCACTGAAGCTTTCTTT.

CDR3 DNA sequence: TGTGCCAGCAGCCACAGGGACACTGAAGCTTTCTTT. Translation: CASSHRDTEAFF. The chain is built from TRBV7-9 and TRBJ1-1, with a possible D match to TRBD1 (6 bases). Germline CDR1 and CDR2: SEHNR and FQNEAQ (reference sequence). This CDR3 has 12 residues. V lost 5 bases to trimming and J lost 3 bases, with 7 bases between them. Full variable domain (rest looked up from reference TRBV7-9 and TRBJ1-1): DTGVSQNPRHKITKRGQNVTFRCDPISEHNRLYWYRQTLGQGPEFLTYFQNEAQLEKSRLLSDRFSAERPKGSFSTLEIQRTEQGDSAMYLCASSHRDTEAFFGQGTRLTVV.

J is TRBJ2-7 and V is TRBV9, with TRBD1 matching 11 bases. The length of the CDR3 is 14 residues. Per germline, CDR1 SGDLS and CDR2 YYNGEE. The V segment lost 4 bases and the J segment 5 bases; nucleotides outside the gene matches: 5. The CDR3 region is CASSPRDRGDEQYF. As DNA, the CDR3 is TGTGCCAGCAGCCCCCGGGACAGGGGGGACGAGCAGTACTTC.

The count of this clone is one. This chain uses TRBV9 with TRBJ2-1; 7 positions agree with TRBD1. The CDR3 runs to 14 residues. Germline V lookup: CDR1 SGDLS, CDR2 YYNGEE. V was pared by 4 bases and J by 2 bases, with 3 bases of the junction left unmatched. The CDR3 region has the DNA TGTGCCAGCAGCTCGGGACAGCCCTACAATGAGCAGTTCTTC. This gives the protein CASSSGQPYNEQFF.

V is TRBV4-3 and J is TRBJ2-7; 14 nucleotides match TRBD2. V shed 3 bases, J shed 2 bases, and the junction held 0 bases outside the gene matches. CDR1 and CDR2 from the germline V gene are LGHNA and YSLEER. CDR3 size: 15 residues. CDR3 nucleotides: TGCGCCAGCAGCCAGACTAGCGGGGGGGCCTACGAGCAGTACTTC. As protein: CASSQTSGGAYEQYF.

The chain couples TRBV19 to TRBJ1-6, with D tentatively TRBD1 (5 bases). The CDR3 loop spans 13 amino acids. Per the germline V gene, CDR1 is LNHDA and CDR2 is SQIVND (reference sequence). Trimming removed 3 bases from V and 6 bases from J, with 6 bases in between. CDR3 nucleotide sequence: TGTGCCAGTAGTATGGGACCTAATTCACCCCTCCACTTT. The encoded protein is CASSMGPNSPLHF.

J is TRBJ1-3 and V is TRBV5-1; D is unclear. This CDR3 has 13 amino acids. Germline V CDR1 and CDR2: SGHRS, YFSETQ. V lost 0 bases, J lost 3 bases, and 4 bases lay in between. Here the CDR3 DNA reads TGCGCCAGCAGCTTGGCAGGTGGAAACACCATATATTTT. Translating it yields CASSLAGGNTIYF.

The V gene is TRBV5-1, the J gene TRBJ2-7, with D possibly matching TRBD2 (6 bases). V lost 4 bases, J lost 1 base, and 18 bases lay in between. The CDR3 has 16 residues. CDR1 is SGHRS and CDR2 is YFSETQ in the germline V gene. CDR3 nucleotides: TGCGCCAGCAGCAAGGGGAGAGGCGGGGAGTCCTACGAGCAGTACTTC. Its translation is CASSKGRGGESYEQYF.

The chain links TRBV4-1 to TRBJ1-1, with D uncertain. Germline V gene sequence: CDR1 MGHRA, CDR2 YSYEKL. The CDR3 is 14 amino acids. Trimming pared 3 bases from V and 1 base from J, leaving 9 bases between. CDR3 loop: CASSHVGENTEAFF. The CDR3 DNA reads TGCGCCAGCAGCCATGTGGGAGAGAACACTGAAGCTTTCTTT.

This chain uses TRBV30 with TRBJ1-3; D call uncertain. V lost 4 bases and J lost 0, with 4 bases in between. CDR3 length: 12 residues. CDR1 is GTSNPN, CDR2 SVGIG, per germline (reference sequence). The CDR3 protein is CAWNPSGNTIYF. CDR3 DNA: TGTGCCTGGAATCCCTCTGGAAACACCATATATTTT.

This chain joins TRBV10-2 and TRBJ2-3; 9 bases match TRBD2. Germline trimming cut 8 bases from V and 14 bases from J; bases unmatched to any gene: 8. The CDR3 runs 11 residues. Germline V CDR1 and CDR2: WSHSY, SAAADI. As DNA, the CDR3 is TGCGCCAGCGGGACTAGCTTGGATATGTATTTT. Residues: CASGTSLDMYF.

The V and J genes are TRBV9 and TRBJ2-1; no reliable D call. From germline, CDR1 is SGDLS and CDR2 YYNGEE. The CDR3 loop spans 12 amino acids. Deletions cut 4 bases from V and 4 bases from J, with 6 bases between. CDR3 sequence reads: CASSSTYNEQFF. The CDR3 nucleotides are TGTGCCAGCAGCTCGACTTACAATGAGCAGTTCTTC.

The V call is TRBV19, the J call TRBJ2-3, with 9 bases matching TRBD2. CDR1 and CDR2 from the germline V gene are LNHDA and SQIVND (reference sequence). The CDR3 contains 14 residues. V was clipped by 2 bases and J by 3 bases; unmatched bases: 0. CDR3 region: CASSITSGTDTQYF. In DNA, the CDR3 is TGTGCCAGTAGTATAACTAGCGGGACAGATACGCAGTATTTT.

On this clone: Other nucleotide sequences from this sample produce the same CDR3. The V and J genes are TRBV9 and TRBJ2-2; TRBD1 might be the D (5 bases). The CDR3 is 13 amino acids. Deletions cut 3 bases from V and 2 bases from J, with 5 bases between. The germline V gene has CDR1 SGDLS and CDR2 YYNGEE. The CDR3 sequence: CASSGTNTGELFF. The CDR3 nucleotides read TGTGCCAGCAGCGGGACAAACACCGGGGAGCTGTTTTTT.

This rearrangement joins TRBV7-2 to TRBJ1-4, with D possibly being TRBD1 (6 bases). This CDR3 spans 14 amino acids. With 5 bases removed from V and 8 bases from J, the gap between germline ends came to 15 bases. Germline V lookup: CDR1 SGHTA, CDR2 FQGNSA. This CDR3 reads CASSRTDGEEKLFF. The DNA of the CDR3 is TGTGCCAGCAGCCGGACAGACGGAGAGGAAAAACTGTTTTTT.

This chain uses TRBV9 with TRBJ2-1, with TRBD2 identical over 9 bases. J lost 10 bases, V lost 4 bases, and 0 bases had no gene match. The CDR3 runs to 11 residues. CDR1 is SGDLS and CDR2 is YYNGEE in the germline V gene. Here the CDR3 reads CASSTSGEQFF. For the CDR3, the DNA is TGTGCCAGCAGCACTAGCGGGGAGCAGTTCTTC.

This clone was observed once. The CDR3 is CASSRTGTYNSPLHF. The CDR3 DNA reads as TGTGCCAGCTCTCGGACAGGGACTTATAATTCACCCCTCCACTTT. The rearrangement uses TRBV18 and TRBJ1-6; 8 nucleotides match TRBD1. Trimming took 6 bases from V and 4 from J; bases not matched to a gene: 5. The CDR3 covers 15 residues. Germline V gene data show CDR1 as KGHSH and CDR2 as LQKENI.

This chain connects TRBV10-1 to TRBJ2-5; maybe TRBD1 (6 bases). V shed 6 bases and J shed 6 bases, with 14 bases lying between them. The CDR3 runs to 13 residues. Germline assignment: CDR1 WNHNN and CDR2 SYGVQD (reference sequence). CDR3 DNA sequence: TGCGCCAGCAGGGGGTACAGGGAAAAGACCCAGTACTTC. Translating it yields CASRGYREKTQYF.

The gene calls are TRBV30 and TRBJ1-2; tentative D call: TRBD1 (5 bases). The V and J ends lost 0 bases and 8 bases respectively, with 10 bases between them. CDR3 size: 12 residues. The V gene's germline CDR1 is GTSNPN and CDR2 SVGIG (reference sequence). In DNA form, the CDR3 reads TGTGCCTGGAGTGTAAGGCAGGGAGGCTACACCTTC. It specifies CAWSVRQGGYTF.

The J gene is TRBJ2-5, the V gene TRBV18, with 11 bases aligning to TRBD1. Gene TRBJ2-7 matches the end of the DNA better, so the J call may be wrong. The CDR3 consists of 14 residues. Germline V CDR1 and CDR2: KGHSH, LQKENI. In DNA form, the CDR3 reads TGTGCCAGCTCACCGGGACAGGGGGCCTACGAGCAGTACTTC. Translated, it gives CASSPGQGAYEQYF.

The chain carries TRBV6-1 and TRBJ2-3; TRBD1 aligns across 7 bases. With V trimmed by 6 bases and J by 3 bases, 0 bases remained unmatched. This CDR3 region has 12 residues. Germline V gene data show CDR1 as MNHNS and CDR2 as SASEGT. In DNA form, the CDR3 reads TGTGCCAGCAGACAGGGGACAGATACGCAGTATTTT. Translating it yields CASRQGTDTQYF.

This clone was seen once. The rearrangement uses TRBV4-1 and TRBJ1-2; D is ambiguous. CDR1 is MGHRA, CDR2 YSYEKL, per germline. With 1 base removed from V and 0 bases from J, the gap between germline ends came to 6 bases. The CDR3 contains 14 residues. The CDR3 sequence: CASSQVSTNYGYTF. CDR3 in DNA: TGCGCCAGCAGCCAAGTCTCCACTAACTATGGCTACACCTTC.

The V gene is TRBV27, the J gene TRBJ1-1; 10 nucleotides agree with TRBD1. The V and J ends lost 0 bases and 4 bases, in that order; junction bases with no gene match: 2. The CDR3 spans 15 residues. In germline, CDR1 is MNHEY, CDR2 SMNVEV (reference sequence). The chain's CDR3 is CASSLSRTGGTEAFF. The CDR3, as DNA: TGTGCCAGCAGTTTATCGAGGACAGGGGGCACTGAAGCTTTCTTT.

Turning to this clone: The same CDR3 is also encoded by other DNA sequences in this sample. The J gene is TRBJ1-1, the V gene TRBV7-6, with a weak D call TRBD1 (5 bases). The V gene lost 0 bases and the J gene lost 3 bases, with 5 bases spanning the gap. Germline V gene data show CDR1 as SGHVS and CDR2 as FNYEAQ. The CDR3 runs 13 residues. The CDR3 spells CASSLAGDTEAFF. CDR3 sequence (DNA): TGTGCCAGCAGCTTAGCGGGGGACACTGAAGCTTTCTTT.